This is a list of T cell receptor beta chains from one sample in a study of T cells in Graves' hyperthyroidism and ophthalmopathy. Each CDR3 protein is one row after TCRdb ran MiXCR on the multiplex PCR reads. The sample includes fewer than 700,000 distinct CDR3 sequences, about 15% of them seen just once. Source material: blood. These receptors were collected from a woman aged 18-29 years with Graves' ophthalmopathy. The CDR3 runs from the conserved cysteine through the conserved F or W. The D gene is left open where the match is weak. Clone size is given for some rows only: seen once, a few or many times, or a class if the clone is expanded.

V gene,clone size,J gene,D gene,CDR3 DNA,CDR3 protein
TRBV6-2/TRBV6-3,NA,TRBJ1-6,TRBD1,TGTGCCAGCAGTTACCTGGGACAGGGGTCCTCACCCCTCCACTTT,CASSYLGQGSSPLHF
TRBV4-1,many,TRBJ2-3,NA,TGCGCCAGCAGCCAAGAATTTGGGGCAGATACGCAGTATTTT,CASSQEFGADTQYF
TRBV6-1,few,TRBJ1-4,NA,TGTGCCAGCAGTGAAATGCAGGGATATGAAAAACTGTTTTTT,CASSEMQGYEKLFF
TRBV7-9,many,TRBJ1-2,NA,TGTGCCAGCAGCTTCTACAGGGATTCTAACTATGGCTACACCTTC,CASSFYRDSNYGYTF
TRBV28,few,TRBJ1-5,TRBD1,TGTGCCAGCAGCTATGGACAGGGGGCTAGCAATCAGCCCCAGCATTTT,CASSYGQGASNQPQHF
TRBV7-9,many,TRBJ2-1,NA,TGTGCCAGCAGCTTAGCGCTGGGTCCGAATGAGCAGTTCTTC,CASSLALGPNEQFF
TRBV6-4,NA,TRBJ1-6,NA,TGTGCCAGCAGTGAAGGCAATTGGGATTCACCCCTCCACTTT,CASSEGNWDSPLHF
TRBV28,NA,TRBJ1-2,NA,TGTGCCACGATGACGACTTATGGCTACACCTTC,CATMTTYGYTF
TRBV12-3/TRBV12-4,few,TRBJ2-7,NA,TGTGCCAGCAGTCTATGGCAGGGGACGGGGTACGAGCAGTACTTC,CASSLWQGTGYEQYF
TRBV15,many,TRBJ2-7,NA,TGTGCCACCAGCAGAGCCACCGGGACAAACTACGAGCAGTACTTC,CATSRATGTNYEQYF
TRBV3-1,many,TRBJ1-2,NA,TGTGCCAGCAGCCAATCCTCGGAGGGCCCCTTTCGGGGCTACACCTTC,CASSQSSEGPFRGYTF
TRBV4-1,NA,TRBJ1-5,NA,TGCGCCAGCGGCCCGGACGGGAATCAGCCCCAGCATTTT,CASGPDGNQPQHF
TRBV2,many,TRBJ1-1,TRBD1,TGTGCCAGCATGCGGGACAGGCTCATGAACACTGAAGCTTTCTTT,CASMRDRLMNTEAFF
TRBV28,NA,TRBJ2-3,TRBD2,TGTGCCAGCAGTTTGACGTTAGCGGGAGGTTCCGATACGCAATATTTT,CASSLTLAGGSDTQYF
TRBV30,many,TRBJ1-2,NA,TGTGCCTGGTGGAGGACTACAGGGTTCTATGGCTACACCTTC,CAWWRTTGFYGYTF
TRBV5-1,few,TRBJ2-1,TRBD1,TGCGCCAGCAGCCTCCAGGGGGCGGGCAATGAGCAGTTCTTC,CASSLQGAGNEQFF
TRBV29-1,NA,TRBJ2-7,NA,TGCAGCGTCGATTCACAGGGTCTCGAGCAGTACTTC,CSVDSQGLEQYF
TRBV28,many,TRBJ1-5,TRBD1,TGTGCCAGCAATCAGGGGGCGCGGGGCAATCAGCCCCAGCATTTT,CASNQGARGNQPQHF
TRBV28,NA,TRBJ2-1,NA,TGTGCCAGTAGTTTTGCCAATGAGCAGTTCTTC,CASSFANEQFF
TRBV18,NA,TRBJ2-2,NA,TGTGCCAGCTCACCAGCCCCCTTTCTGTCCACCGGGGAGCTGTTTTTT,CASSPAPFLSTGELFF
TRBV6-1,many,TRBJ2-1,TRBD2,TGTGCCAGCACCCAAAGGACTAGCGGGGGCGACAATGAGCAGTTCTTC,CASTQRTSGGDNEQFF
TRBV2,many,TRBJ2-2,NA,TGTGCCAGCAGTGTGGGGTCCACCGGGGAGCTGTTTTTT,CASSVGSTGELFF
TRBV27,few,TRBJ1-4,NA,TGTGCCAGCAGTCGCCCCCGGGAGGTTGAAAAACTGTTTTTT,CASSRPREVEKLFF
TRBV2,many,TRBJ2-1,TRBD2,TGTGCCAGCAAGAGGATGTCGACTAGCGGGAGAAACAATGAGCAGTTCTTC,CASKRMSTSGRNNEQFF
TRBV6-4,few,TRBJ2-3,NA,TGTGCCAGCAGTGAGTCTAGCGTTGGAGATACGCAGTATTTT,CASSESSVGDTQYF
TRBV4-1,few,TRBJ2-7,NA,TGCGCCAGCAGCCAAGGAGTCCGTCAGGGGGAGCAGTACTTC,CASSQGVRQGEQYF
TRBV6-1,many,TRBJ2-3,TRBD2,TGTGCCAGCAGTGAAGTCGGGACTACCCGCACAGATACGCAGTATTTT,CASSEVGTTRTDTQYF
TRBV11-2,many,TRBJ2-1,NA,TGTGCCAGCAGCTTCCGGGACACCTTTTACAATGAGCAGTTCTTC,CASSFRDTFYNEQFF
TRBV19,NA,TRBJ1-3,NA,TGTGCCAGTAAGGGGACTGGAAACACCATATATTTT,CASKGTGNTIYF
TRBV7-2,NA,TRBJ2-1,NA,TGTGTCAGCAGCTTAAATTGGGGGGCCAGAGGGTACAATGAGCAGTTCTTC,CVSSLNWGARGYNEQFF
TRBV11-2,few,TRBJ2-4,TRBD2,TGTGCCAGCAGCCCCGCCGGACTAGCGGGGACAAAAAACATTCAGTACTTC,CASSPAGLAGTKNIQYF
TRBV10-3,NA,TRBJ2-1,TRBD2,TGTGCCACCAGCATACTAGCGGACTACAATGAGCAGTTCTTC,CATSILADYNEQFF
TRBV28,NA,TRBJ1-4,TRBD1,TGTGCCAGCAGCACTACGAAGACAGGGATGGGTGAAAAACTGTTTTTT,CASSTTKTGMGEKLFF
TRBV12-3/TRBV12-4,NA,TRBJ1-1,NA,TGTGCCAGCAGCTATGACCGGTCGGCTGAAGCTTTCTTT,CASSYDRSAEAFF
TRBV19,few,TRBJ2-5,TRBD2,TGTGCCAGTAGTATAGGACCCGCCTCACAGCGGGGAGGCACCCAGTACTTC,CASSIGPASQRGGTQYF
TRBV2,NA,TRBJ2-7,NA,TGTGCCAGCACCCCCGAGGGACCCATAGGCGAGCAGCAGTACTTC,CASTPEGPIGEQQYF
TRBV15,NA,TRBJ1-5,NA,TGTGCCACCAGCAGAGATCAAGAGCCCCAGCATTTT,CATSRDQEPQHF
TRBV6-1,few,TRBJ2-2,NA,TGTGCCAGCACCCTCCTGAGGGGGTTCGACACCGGGGAGCTGTTTTTT,CASTLLRGFDTGELFF
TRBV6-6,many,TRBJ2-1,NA,TGTGCCAGCAGTTACTCGGCGGATAATGAGCAGTTCTTC,CASSYSADNEQFF
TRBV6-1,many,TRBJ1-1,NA,TGTGCCAGCAGTGTAAAAGTGAACACTGAAGCTTTCTTT,CASSVKVNTEAFF
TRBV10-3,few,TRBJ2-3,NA,TGTGCCATCACCCCTCGTGGGGGACCCACGGATACGCAGTATTTT,CAITPRGGPTDTQYF
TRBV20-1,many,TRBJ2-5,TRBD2,TGCAGTTCCTTGGGGGGCGGGGGGATGCAAGAGACCCAGTACTTC,CSSLGGGGMQETQYF
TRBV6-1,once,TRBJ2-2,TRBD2,TGTGCCAGCAGTAATAGCGGGAGCTCGACCGGGGAGCTGTTTTTT,CASSNSGSSTGELFF
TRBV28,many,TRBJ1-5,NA,TGTGCCAGCAGTTTGAGCTTGAGCAATCAGCCCCAGCATTTT,CASSLSLSNQPQHF
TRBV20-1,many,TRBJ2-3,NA,TGCAGTGCTAGTAAGGGGGGGGTTTTCACAGATACGCAGTATTTT,CSASKGGVFTDTQYF
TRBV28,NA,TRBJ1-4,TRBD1,TGTGCCAGCAGTCTTCGAGTACAGGGGTTAGGTGAAAAACTGTTTTTT,CASSLRVQGLGEKLFF
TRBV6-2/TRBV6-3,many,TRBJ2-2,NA,TGTGCCAGCAGGCCGACTTGGGCCGGGGAGCTGTTTTTT,CASRPTWAGELFF
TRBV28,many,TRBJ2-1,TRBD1,TGTGCCAGCGTTTTTTCCGGGACAGAGATCCATGAGCAGTTCTTC,CASVFSGTEIHEQFF
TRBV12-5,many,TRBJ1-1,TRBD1,TGTGCTAGTGGTTTGGTCGTAGGGGGCGTCACTGAAGCTTTCTTT,CASGLVVGGVTEAFF